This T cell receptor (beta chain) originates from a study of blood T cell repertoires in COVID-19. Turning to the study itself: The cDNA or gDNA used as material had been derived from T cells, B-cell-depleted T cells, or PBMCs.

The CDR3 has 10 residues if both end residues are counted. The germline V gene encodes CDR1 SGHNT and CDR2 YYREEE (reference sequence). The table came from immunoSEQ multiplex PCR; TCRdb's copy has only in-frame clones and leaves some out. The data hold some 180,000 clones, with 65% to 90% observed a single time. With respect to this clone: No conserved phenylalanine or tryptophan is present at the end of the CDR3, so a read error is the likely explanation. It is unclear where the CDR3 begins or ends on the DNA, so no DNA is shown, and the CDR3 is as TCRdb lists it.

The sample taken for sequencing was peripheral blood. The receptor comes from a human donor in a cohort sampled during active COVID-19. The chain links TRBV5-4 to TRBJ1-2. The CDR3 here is CASSLRPPED.